This T cell receptor (beta chain) was recorded in a study of beta chain features in type 1 diabetes. This clone has a handful of counts. The antigen is undetermined. The study reverse transcribed the entire isolated RNA, so it sequenced expressed TCRB transcripts. The method was immunoSEQ multiplex PCR; TCRdb's version includes in-frame clones alone and lacks a portion of them. The table records about 140,000 clones, 9.7% of them present only once. The CDR3 has 15 amino acids. CDR1 and CDR2 from the germline V gene are SNHLY and FYNNEI. With V trimmed by 6 bases and J by 6 bases, 6 bases remained unmatched. Study-wide findings and caveats: For patients, the naive, central memory and Treg TCRB repertoires appeared more alike than for healthy donors.

Sequencing was carried out using central memory CD4+ T cells from blood. The sequence came from a woman aged 40 to 50 in good health. The V call is TRBV2, the J call TRBJ2-1, with 12 bases identical to TRBD2. CDR3 residues: CASRTSSGGANEQFF. In nucleotides, the CDR3 is TGTGCCAGCAGGACTTCTAGCGGGGGGGCCAATGAGCAGTTCTTC.